The 19 T cell receptor beta chains given below trace back to one sample, sequenced in a study of Ad26.COV2.S vaccination and SARS-CoV-2 variants. Treatment meaning: 19 received Ad26.COV2.S at low or high dose, single or two shots; 5 received placebo; per-sample allocation not given. At day 63 after the first vaccine or placebo injection, samples were drawn. Clones were read by immunoSEQ multiplex PCR, and TCRdb kept only the in-frame ones, dropping some. The repertoire holds approximately 340,000 clones, around 83% seen once, with about 3.5% in the top ten. This specimen consisted of peripheral blood, obtained in a trial of Ad26.COV2.S vaccine versus placebo. The receptors were sampled from a person aged 18-60 years who received the Ad26.COV2.S COVID-19 vaccine or a placebo.

CDR3 coding DNA: TGTGCCAGTAGTCCCCGTAGCGGGAGGAGGAATGAGCAGTTCTTC. It yields the protein CASSPRSGRRNEQFF. The genes are TRBV19 and TRBJ2-1, with 10 bases lining up with TRBD2. Germline V gene sequence: CDR1 LNHDA, CDR2 SQIVND (reference sequence). This CDR3 has 15 residues. Unmatched junction bases numbered 8, after V lost 5 bases and J lost 7 bases.

This chain links TRBV19 with TRBJ2-2, with TRBD2 matching over 15 bases. The CDR3 is 19 residues long. Trimming at V came to 3 bases and at J to 1 base, leaving 6 bases not matched to a gene. The germline V gene has CDR1 LNHDA and CDR2 SQIVND (reference sequence). The chain's CDR3 is CASSIRPGLAGGNTGELFF. CDR3 DNA sequence: TGTGCCAGTAGTATTCGGCCGGGACTAGCGGGGGGGAACACCGGGGAGCTGTTTTTT. Full variable domain (missing parts from reference TRBV19 and TRBJ2-2): DGGITQSPKYLFRKEGQNVTLSCEQNLNHDAMYWYRQDPGQGLRLIYYSQIVNDFQKGDIAEGYSVSREKKESFPLTVTSAQKNPTAFYLCASSIRPGLAGGNTGELFFGEGSRLTVL.

The chain links TRBV7-2 to TRBJ2-7, with 8 bases that match TRBD1. The germline gives CDR1 SGHTA, CDR2 FQGNSA. Trimming at V came to 5 bases and at J to 5 bases, leaving 5 bases not matched to a gene. CDR3 size: 13 residues. The CDR3 is CASSDAGGDEQYF. DNA of the CDR3: TGTGCCAGCAGCGACGCAGGGGGCGACGAGCAGTACTTC.

V usage is TRBV5-1 and J usage is TRBJ2-5; D is possibly TRBD2 (5 bases). Germline values: CDR1 SGHRS, CDR2 YFSETQ. The CDR3 totals 14 residues. V dropped 0 bases and J dropped 1 base, with 7 bases sitting between them. The DNA for the CDR3 is TGCGCCAGCAGCTTGGACAGCGGCCAAGAGACCCAGTACTTC. The encoded protein is CASSLDSGQETQYF.

The rearrangement uses TRBV2 and TRBJ1-1; maybe TRBD1 (5 bases). Trimming took off 7 bases at V and 7 bases at J, with 10 bases between the two ends. CDR3 length equals 11 residues. Germline CDR1 SNHLY, CDR2 FYNNEI. The CDR3 protein is CASTEGSEAFF. CDR3 DNA: TGTGCCAGCACCGAGGGGAGTGAAGCTTTCTTT.

V gene TRBV19 combines with J gene TRBJ1-5; 7 nucleotides align to TRBD1. The CDR3 contains 15 residues. J lost 6 bases, V lost 1 base, and 6 bases had no gene match. Germline CDR1 and CDR2: LNHDA and SQIVND (reference sequence). The CDR3 region has the DNA TGTGCCAGTAGTATAGGGCGGCAGGGGGGTCAGCCCCAGCATTTT. It encodes CASSIGRQGGQPQHF.

The genes are TRBV2 and TRBJ2-2; 9 bases align to TRBD1. The germline CDR1 and CDR2 sequences are SNHLY and FYNNEI. The CDR3 is made up of 15 amino acids. After removal of 8 bases from V and 1 base from J, the junction contained 5 bases not matched to a gene. The CDR3 DNA is TGTGCCAGCCGGGGACAGGGTCAGAACACCGGGGAGCTGTTTTTT. Protein sequence: CASRGQGQNTGELFF.

V usage is TRBV28 and J usage is TRBJ1-2, with 9 bases aligning to TRBD1. Germline trimming cut 6 bases from V and 4 bases from J; bases unmatched to any gene: 9. Germline V CDR1 and CDR2: MDHEN, SYDVKM. The CDR3 totals 15 residues. CDR3 residues: CASSPMGQGGYGYTF. The CDR3 DNA reads TGTGCCAGCAGCCCGATGGGACAGGGCGGCTATGGCTACACCTTC.

V and J are TRBV28 and TRBJ2-2; TRBD2 matches 13 bases. The V gene end was trimmed by 6 bases and the J gene end by 7 bases; junction bases not matched to a gene: 5. Germline V lookup: CDR1 MDHEN, CDR2 SYDVKM. The CDR3 runs to 15 residues. CDR3 DNA: TGTGCCAGCAGCCTCCGGACTAGCGGGGGCGGGGAGCTGTTTTTT. Its translation is CASSLRTSGGGELFF.

The V and J genes are TRBV7-9 and TRBJ2-5; no firm D call. The V gene's germline CDR1 is SEHNR and CDR2 FQNEAQ (reference sequence). The V and J ends lost 3 bases and 3 bases respectively, with 11 bases between them. This CDR3 is built from 14 residues. The CDR3 reads CASSFANKEETQYF. CDR3 bases: TGTGCCAGCAGCTTCGCAAATAAAGAAGAGACCCAGTACTTC.

The V and J genes are TRBV3-1 (or the pseudogene TRBV3-2) and TRBJ2-3; 10 positions match TRBD2. The CDR3 loop spans 15 amino acids. Germline CDR1 reads LGHDT; CDR2 reads YNNKEL (reference sequence). V was clipped by 5 bases and J by 1 base; unmatched bases: 3. The CDR3 DNA is TGTGCCAGCAGCTACGGGACTAGCGGCACAGATACGCAGTATTTT. As protein: CASSYGTSGTDTQYF.

The chain links TRBV3-1 (or the pseudogene TRBV3-2) to TRBJ1-4, with 7 bases lining up with TRBD1. There are 17 residues in the CDR3. The germline gives CDR1 LGHDT, CDR2 YNNKEL (reference sequence). Trimming cost V 5 bases and J 7 bases; bases outside gene matches: 16. CDR3: CASSGRPLRDRGEKLFF. The CDR3 nucleotides read TGTGCCAGCAGCGGCCGACCACTCCGGGACAGAGGTGAAAAACTGTTTTTT.

V gene TRBV24-1 combines with J gene TRBJ2-2; the match to TRBD1 covers 10 bases. The CDR3 covers 17 residues. Trimming cost V 3 bases and J 6 bases; bases outside gene matches: 9. Per the germline V gene, CDR1 is KGHDR and CDR2 is SFDVKD. In nucleotides, the CDR3 is TGTGCCACCAGTGATGGGACAGGGGACCTAACCGCCGGGGAGCTGTTTTTT. Its protein product is CATSDGTGDLTAGELFF.

Here the CDR3 reads CAWTTGYSNQPQHF. For the CDR3, the DNA is TGTGCCTGGACGACAGGATATAGCAATCAGCCCCAGCATTTT. V usage is TRBV30 and J usage is TRBJ1-5; D might be TRBD1 (6 bases). CDR3 length: 14 residues. Germline CDR1 reads GTSNPN; CDR2 reads SVGIG (reference sequence). V was pared by 4 bases and J by 0 bases, with 10 bases between.

The chain links TRBV5-1 to TRBJ2-5; 9 bases agree with TRBD2. V shed 2 bases, J shed 4 bases, and the junction held 3 bases outside the gene matches. This CDR3 is built from 14 residues. Germline V gene data show CDR1 as SGHRS and CDR2 as YFSETQ. CDR3 region: CASSFSGGGETQYF. CDR3 nucleotides: TGCGCCAGCAGCTTTAGCGGGGGTGGAGAGACCCAGTACTTC.

The DNA of the CDR3 is TGTGCCAGCAGCCCCCCTCGACAGGACGAGCAGTACTTC. Amino acids: CASSPPRQDEQYF. This chain uses TRBV7-9 with TRBJ2-7; TRBD1 might be the D (6 bases). Between the trimmed V and J ends, which lost 5 bases and 5 bases, there was a span of 13 bases. Germline lookup yields CDR1 SEHNR and CDR2 FQNEAQ (reference sequence). There are 13 residues in the CDR3. Looking up the rest from reference TRBV7-9 and TRBJ2-7 gives the full variable domain: DTGVSQNPRHKITKRGQNVTFRCDPISEHNRLYWYRQTLGQGPEFLTYFQNEAQLEKSRLLSDRFSAERPKGSFSTLEIQRTEQGDSAMYLCASSPPRQDEQYFGPGTRLTVT.

The chain joins TRBV27 to TRBJ2-1, with TRBD1 matching 8 bases. The CDR3 runs to 15 residues. Trimming took 6 bases from V and 10 from J; bases not matched to a gene: 14. CDR1 is MNHEY and CDR2 is SMNVEV in the germline V gene (reference sequence). The CDR3 region is CASRLTGGARSEQFF. The CDR3 region has the DNA TGTGCCAGCAGGTTAACAGGGGGAGCGCGGTCCGAGCAGTTCTTC.

The chain joins TRBV18 to TRBJ1-2; D not resolved. The CDR3 is 13 amino acids. V shed 3 bases and J shed 8 bases, with 13 bases lying between them. The germline V gene has CDR1 KGHSH and CDR2 LQKENI. The CDR3 protein is CASSPYSVDGYTF. The DNA for the CDR3 is TGTGCCAGCTCACCCTACAGTGTTGACGGCTACACCTTC.

The rearrangement uses TRBV5-4 and TRBJ2-7, with D possibly matching TRBD2 (5 bases). Germline V CDR1 and CDR2: SGHNT, YYREEE (reference sequence). The V end was cut by 4 bases, the J end by 0 bases, with 11 bases between. There are 14 residues in the CDR3. CDR3 protein: CASSPGRDSYEQYF. The DNA of the CDR3 is TGTGCCAGCAGCCCAGGACGGGACTCCTACGAGCAGTACTTC.